This note documents a single T cell receptor beta chain sequence. These data belong to a study of blood T cell repertoires in COVID-19. About the study: The United States, Italy and Spain provided the acute and convalescent COVID-19 samples.

Per germline, CDR1 MDHEN and CDR2 SYDVKM. The CDR3 runs 11 residues. J gave up 14 bases and V 5 bases, and 8 bases lay outside the gene matches. In the original processing: By means of reference gene primer amplification, nucleated cell counts were estimated. Assay used: immunoSEQ multiplex PCR; TCRdb lists only in-frame clones, some missing. For V, J and clone size, that table is used; D and trimming come from the DNA. The data contain over 300,000 clones, roughly 83% of them seen just once; the ten biggest clones take up 1.6%. The specimen was peripheral blood. The clonotype originates from a woman aged 45-65 years with acute or convalescent COVID-19. The J gene is TRBJ2-5, the V gene TRBV28, with 7 bases that match TRBD2. In DNA form, the CDR3 reads TGTGCCAGCAGTCTCGGACTAGTCCCCTACTTC. This translates into CASSLGLVPYF.